This T cell receptor (beta chain) was captured in a study of shared clonotypes between healthy human individuals. Trimming stripped 0 bases from V and 8 bases from J, with 10 bases between. The CDR3 covers 14 residues. Germline V gene lookup returns CDR1 MNHEY and CDR2 SVGAGI. A CD45RA-negative memory subset and a CD45RA+ naive subset were separated from the CD4+ cells. The data were produced by immunoSEQ multiplex PCR, yet TCRdb's version contains in-frame clones alone and is incomplete. The table shows about 520,000 clones, with roughly 95% occurring only once. The sample taken for sequencing was naive CD4+ T cells sorted from blood. The subset: CD45RA+ positively selected. The chain links TRBV6-5 to TRBJ1-4; D uncertain. The receptor was isolated from a woman aged 25-40 years in good health. CDR3 amino acids: CASSYSTGDEKLFF. As DNA, the CDR3 is TGTGCCAGCAGTTACTCGACGGGAGACGAAAAACTGTTTTTT.